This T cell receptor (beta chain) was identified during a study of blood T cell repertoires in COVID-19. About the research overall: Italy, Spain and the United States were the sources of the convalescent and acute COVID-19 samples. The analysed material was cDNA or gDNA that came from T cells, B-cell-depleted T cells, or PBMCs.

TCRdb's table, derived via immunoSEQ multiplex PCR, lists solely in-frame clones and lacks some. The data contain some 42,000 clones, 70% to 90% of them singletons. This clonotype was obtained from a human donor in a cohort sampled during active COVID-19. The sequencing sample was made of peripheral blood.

The CDR3 loop is CASSVQTSGGANTGELFF. The CDR3 nucleotides are TGTGCCAGCAGCGTTCAGACTAGCGGGGGGGCGAACACCGGGGAGCTGTTTTTT. The rearrangement links TRBV9 to TRBJ2-2; 14 bases agree with TRBD2. The CDR3 loop spans 18 amino acids. After removal of 2 bases from V and 0 bases from J, the junction contained 3 bases not matched to a gene. Looked up from germline, CDR1 is SGDLS and CDR2 is YYNGEE.